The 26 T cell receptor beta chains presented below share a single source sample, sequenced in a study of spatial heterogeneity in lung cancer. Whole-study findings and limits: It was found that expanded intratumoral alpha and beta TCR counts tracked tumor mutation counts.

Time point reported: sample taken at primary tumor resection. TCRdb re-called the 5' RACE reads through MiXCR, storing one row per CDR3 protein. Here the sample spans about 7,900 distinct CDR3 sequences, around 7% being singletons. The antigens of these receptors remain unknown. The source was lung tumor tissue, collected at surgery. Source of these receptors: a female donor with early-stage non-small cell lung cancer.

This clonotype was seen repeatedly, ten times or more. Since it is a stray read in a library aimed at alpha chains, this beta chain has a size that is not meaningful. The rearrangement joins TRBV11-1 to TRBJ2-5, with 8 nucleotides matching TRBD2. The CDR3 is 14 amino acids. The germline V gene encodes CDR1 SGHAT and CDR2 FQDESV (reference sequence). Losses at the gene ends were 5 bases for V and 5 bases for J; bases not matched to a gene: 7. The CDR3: CASSTYRTSETQYF. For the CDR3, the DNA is TGTGCCAGCAGCACATATCGGACTAGCGAGACCCAGTACTTC.

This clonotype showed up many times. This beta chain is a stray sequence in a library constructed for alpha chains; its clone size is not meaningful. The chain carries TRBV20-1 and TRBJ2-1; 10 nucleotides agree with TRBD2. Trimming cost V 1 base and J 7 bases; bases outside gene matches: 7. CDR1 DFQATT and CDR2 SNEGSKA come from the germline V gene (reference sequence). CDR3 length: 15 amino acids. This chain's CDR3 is CSARVSSGSGNEQFF. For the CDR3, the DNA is TGCAGTGCTAGAGTGTCTAGCGGGAGCGGAAATGAGCAGTTCTTC.

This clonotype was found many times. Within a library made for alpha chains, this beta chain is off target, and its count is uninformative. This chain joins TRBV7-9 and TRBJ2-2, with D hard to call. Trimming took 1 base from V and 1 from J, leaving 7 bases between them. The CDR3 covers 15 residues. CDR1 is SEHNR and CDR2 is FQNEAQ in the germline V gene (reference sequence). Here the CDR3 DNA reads TGTGCCAGCAGCTTAGACTCAGGGAACACCGGGGAGCTGTTTTTT. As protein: CASSLDSGNTGELFF.

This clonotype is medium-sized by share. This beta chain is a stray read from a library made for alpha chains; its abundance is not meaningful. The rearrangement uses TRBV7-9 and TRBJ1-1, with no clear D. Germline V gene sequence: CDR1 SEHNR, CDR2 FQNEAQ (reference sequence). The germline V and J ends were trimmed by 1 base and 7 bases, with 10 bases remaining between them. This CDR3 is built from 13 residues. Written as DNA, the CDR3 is TGTGCCAGCAGCTTAGGACGCGCTCTTGAAGCTTTCTTT. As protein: CASSLGRALEAFF.

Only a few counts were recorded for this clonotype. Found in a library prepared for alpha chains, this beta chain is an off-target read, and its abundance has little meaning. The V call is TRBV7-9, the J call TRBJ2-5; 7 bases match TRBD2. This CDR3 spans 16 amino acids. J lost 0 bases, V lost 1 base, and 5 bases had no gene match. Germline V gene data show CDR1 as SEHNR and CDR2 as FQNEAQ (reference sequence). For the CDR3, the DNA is TGTGCCAGCAGCTTAGGGGACTACGTCAACCAAGAGACCCAGTACTTC. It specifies CASSLGDYVNQETQYF.

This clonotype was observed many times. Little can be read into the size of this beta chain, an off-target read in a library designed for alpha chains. The CDR3 reads CASSLPTGGLETQYF. The CDR3 region has the DNA TGTGCCAGCAGCTTACCGACAGGGGGCCTCGAGACCCAGTACTTC. This chain connects TRBV7-3 to TRBJ2-5; 10 bases agree with TRBD1. There are 15 residues in the CDR3. V was clipped by 2 bases and J by 5 bases; unmatched bases: 5. The germline gives CDR1 SGHTA, CDR2 FQGTGA.

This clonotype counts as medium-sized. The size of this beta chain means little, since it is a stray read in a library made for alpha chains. In DNA, the CDR3 is TGTGCCACCAGTGAACGGGGGAGGGCAAACATTCAGTACTTC. Protein: CATSERGRANIQYF. The chain joins TRBV24-1 to TRBJ2-4; the match to TRBD2 covers 7 bases. Germline CDR1 is KGHDR and CDR2 is SFDVKD. The V segment lost 4 bases and the J segment 6 bases; nucleotides outside the gene matches: 5. The CDR3 length is 14 residues.

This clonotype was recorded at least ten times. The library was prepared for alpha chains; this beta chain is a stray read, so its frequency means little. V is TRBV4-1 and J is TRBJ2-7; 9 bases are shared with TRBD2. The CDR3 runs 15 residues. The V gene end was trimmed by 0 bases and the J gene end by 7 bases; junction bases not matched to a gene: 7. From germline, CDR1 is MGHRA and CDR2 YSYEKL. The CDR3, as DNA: TGCGCCAGCAGCCAAGATGCGGCGGGAGGGGTGGAGCAGTACTTC. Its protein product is CASSQDAAGGVEQYF.

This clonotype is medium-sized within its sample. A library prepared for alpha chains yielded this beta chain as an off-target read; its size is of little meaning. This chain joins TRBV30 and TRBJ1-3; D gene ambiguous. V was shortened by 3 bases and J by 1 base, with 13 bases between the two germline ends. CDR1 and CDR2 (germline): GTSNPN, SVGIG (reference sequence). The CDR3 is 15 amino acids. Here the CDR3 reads CAWRPGSGSGNTIYF. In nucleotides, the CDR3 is TGTGCCTGGAGACCCGGGTCGGGATCTGGAAACACCATATATTTT.

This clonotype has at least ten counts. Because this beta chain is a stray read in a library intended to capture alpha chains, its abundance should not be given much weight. CDR3: CASMSLADYYEQYF. Here the CDR3 DNA reads TGTGCCAGCATGTCCCTAGCGGACTACTACGAGCAGTACTTC. J is TRBJ2-7 and V is TRBV2; 7 nucleotides align to TRBD2. The V and J ends lost 7 bases and 3 bases, in that order; junction bases with no gene match: 9. The CDR3 consists of 14 residues. Per the germline V gene, CDR1 is SNHLY and CDR2 is FYNNEI.

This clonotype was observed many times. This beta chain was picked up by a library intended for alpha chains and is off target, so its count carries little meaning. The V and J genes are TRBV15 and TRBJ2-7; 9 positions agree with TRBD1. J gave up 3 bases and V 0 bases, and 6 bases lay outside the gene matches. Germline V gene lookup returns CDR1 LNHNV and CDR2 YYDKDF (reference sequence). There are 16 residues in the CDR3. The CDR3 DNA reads TGTGCCACCAGCAGAGATGGACAGGGGTCAATCTACGAGCAGTACTTC. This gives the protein CATSRDGQGSIYEQYF.

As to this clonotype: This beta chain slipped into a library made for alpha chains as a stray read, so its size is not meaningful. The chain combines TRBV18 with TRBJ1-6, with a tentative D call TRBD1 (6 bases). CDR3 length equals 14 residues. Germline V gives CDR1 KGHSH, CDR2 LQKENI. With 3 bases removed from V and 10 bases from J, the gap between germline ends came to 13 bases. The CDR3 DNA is TGTGCCAGCTCACCGGCAGGGGATGACTCACCCCTCCACTTT. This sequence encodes CASSPAGDDSPLHF.

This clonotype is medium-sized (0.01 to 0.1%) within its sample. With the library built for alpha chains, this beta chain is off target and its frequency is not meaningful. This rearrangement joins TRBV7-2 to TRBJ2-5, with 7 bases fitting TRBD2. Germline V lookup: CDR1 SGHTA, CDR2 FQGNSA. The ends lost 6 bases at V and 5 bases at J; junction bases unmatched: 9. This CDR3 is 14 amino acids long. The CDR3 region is CASSPTRLAETQYF. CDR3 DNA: TGTGCCAGCAGTCCGACCAGACTAGCTGAGACCCAGTACTTC.

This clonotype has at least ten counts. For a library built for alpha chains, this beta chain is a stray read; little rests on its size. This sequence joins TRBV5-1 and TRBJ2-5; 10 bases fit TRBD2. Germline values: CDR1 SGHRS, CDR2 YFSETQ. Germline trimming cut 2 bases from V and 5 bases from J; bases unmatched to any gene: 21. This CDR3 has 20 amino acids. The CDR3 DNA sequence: TGCGCCAGCAGCTTTAGTCCGAGGCCCCGACTAGCGGGTAGGAGGGAGACCCAGTACTTC. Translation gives CASSFSPRPRLAGRRETQYF.

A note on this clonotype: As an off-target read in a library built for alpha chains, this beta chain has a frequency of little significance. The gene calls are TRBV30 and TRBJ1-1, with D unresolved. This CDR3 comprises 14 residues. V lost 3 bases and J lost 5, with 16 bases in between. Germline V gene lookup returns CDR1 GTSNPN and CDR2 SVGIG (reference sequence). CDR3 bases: TGTGCCTGGAGGGGGATAACTGGACGGACTGAAGCTTTCTTT. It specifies CAWRGITGRTEAFF.

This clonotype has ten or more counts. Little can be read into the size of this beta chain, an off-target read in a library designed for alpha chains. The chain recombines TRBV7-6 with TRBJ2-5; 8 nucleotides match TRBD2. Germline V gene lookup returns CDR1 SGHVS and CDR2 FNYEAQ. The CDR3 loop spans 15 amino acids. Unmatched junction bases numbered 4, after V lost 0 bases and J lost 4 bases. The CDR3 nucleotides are TGTGCCAGCAGCTTAGCACTAGCGGAACGAGAGACCCAGTACTTC. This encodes CASSLALAERETQYF.

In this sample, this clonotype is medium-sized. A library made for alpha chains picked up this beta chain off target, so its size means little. For the CDR3, the DNA is TGTGCCAGCAGCTTAGGTTCAGGAGGTGGTGAGACCCAGTACTTC. It translates to CASSLGSGGGETQYF. This chain connects TRBV7-2 to TRBJ2-5; weak D call: TRBD2 (5 bases). CDR1 is SGHTA, CDR2 FQGNSA, per germline. This CDR3 is 15 amino acids long. The V and J ends lost 1 base and 5 bases respectively, with 14 bases between them.

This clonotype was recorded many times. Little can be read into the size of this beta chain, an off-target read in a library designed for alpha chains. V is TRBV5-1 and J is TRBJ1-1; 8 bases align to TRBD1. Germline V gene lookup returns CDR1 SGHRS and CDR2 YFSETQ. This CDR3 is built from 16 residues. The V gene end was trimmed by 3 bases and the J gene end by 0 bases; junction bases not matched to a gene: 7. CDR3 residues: CASSSGQGDMNTEAFF. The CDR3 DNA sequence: TGCGCCAGCAGCTCCGGACAGGGCGACATGAACACTGAAGCTTTCTTT.

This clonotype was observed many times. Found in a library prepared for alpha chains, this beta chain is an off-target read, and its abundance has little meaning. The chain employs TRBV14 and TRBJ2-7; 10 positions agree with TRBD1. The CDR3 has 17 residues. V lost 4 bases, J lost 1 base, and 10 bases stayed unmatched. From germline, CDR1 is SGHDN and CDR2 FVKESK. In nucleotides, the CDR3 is TGTGCCAGCAGCCCATGGGGACAGGGGCATCGGTCCTACGAGCAGTACTTC. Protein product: CASSPWGQGHRSYEQYF.

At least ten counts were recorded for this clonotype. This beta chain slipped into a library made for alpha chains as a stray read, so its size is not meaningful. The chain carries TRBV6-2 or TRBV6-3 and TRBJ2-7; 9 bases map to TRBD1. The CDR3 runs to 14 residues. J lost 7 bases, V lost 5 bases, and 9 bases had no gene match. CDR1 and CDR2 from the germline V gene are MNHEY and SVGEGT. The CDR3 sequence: CASSRYRGQGEQYF. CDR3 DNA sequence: TGTGCCAGCAGTAGATACAGGGGGCAAGGGGAGCAGTACTTC.

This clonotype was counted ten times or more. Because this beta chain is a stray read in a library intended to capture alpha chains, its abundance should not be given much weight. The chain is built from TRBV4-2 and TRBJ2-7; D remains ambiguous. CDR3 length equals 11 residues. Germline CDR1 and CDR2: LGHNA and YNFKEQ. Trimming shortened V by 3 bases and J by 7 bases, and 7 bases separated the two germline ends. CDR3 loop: CASSHEREQYF. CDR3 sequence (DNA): TGTGCCAGCAGCCACGAGAGGGAGCAGTACTTC.

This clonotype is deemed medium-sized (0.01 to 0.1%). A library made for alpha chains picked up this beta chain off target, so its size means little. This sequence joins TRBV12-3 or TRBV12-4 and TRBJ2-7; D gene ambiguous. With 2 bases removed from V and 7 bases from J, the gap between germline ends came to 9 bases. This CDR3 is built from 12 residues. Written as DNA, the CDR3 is TGTGCCAGCAGTTTACCAGGATCGGAGCAGTACTTC. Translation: CASSLPGSEQYF.

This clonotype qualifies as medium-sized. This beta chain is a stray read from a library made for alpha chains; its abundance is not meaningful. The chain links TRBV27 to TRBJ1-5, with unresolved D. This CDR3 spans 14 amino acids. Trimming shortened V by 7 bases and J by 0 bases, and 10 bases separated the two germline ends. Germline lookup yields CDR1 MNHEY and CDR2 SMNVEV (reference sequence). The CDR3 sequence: CASMPWGSNQPQHF. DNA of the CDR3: TGTGCCAGCATGCCGTGGGGTAGCAATCAGCCCCAGCATTTT.

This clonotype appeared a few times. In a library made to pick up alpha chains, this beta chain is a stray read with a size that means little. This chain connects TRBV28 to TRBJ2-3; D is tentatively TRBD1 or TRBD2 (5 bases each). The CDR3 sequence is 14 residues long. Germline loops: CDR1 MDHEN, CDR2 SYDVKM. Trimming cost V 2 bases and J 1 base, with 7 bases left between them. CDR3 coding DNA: TGTGCCAGCAGTTTAGGGGGACGCACAGATACGCAGTATTTT. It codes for CASSLGGRTDTQYF.

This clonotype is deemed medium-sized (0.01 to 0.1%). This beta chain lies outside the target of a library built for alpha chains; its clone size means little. This CDR3 reads CASSLVEIQGGEQFF. The CDR3 nucleotides are TGCGCCAGCAGCTTGGTAGAGATACAAGGCGGTGAGCAGTTCTTC. The rearrangement links TRBV5-1 to TRBJ2-1; D gene ambiguous. This CDR3 is 15 amino acids long. The V and J ends lost 0 bases and 9 bases respectively, with 16 bases between them. CDR1 SGHRS and CDR2 YFSETQ come from the germline V gene.

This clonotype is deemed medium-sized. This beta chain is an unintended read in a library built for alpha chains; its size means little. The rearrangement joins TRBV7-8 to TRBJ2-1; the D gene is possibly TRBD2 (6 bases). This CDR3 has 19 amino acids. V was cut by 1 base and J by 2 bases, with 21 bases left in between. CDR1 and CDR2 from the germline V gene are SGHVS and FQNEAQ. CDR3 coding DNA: TGTGCCAGCAGCTTAGGGTGGGATGTTGGGACTGCCACCTACAATGAGCAGTTCTTC. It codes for CASSLGWDVGTATYNEQFF.